Presented here are 6 T cell receptor beta chains from one specimen sequenced in a study of T cells after yellow fever vaccination. TCRdb re-analysed the 5' RACE reads in MiXCR, keeping a single row per CDR3 protein. The sample carries some 500,000 distinct CDR3 sequences, 13% recorded once. The input for sequencing was PBMCs, taken on the day of the yellow fever booster vaccination. The receptors were gathered from a man aged 25-40 years who received the YFV17D yellow fever vaccine.

The sample holds a few counts of this clonotype. The V gene is TRBV19, the J gene TRBJ1-6; 7 positions match TRBD1. Trimming cost V 6 bases and J 9 bases; bases outside gene matches: 11. The CDR3 has 15 residues. Germline assignment: CDR1 LNHDA and CDR2 SQIVND (reference sequence). DNA for the CDR3: TGTGCCAGTAGAGCCGACAGGGCCTCCATTTCACCCCTCCACTTT. Its protein is CASRADRASISPLHF.

This clonotype appeared a few times. V and J are TRBV11-2 and TRBJ2-7; the D gene could be TRBD1 or TRBD2 (5 bases each). Trimming took off 6 bases at V and 2 bases at J, with 14 bases between the two ends. There are 14 residues in the CDR3. Germline V gene lookup returns CDR1 SGHAT and CDR2 FQNNGV. CDR3 loop: CASRPGPYAYEQYF. As DNA, the CDR3 is TGTGCCAGCAGGCCGGGACCATATGCCTACGAGCAGTACTTC. The full variable domain, completed using reference TRBV11-2 and TRBJ2-7, is EAGVAQSPRYKIIEKRQSVAFWCNPISGHATLYWYQQILGQGPKLLIQFQNNGVVDDSQLPKDRFSAERLKGVDSTLKIQPAKLEDSAVYLCASRPGPYAYEQYFGPGTRLTVT.

This clonotype was observed many times. This rearrangement joins TRBV12-3 or TRBV12-4 to TRBJ2-5; unclear D gene. Trimming shortened V by 7 bases and J by 7 bases, and 13 bases separated the two germline ends. The CDR3 sequence is 12 residues long. In nucleotides, the CDR3 is TGTGCCAGCACCCTGAGAGCCGGGACCCAGTACTTC. This sequence encodes CASTLRAGTQYF.

The rearrangement links TRBV5-1 to TRBJ1-5; D uncertain. Per the germline V gene, CDR1 is SGHRS and CDR2 is YFSETQ. V lost 0 bases and J 3 bases, leaving 7 bases between the germline ends. The CDR3 is made up of 14 amino acids. DNA of the CDR3: TGCGCCAGCAGCTTGGACGGATTCAATCAGCCCCAGCATTTT. It codes for CASSLDGFNQPQHF.

The V call is TRBV6-1, the J call TRBJ1-6; 7 nucleotides agree with TRBD1. The germline CDR1 and CDR2 sequences are MNHNS and SASEGT. This CDR3 has 14 residues. Trimming at V came to 10 bases and at J to 10 bases, leaving 13 bases not matched to a gene. The DNA of the CDR3 is TGTGCCACCGGAAACAGGGGCGCAAACTCACCCCTCCACTTT. Amino acid sequence: CATGNRGANSPLHF.

This clonotype was seen more than once but under ten times. CDR3 DNA: TGTGCCACCGGGACAGGGACGAACACTGAAGCTTTCTTT. Translated, it gives CATGTGTNTEAFF. The chain recombines TRBV28 with TRBJ1-1; 9 bases align to TRBD1. Looked up from germline, CDR1 is MDHEN and CDR2 is SYDVKM. This CDR3 is built from 13 residues. Trimming at V came to 10 bases and at J to 1 base, leaving 4 bases not matched to a gene.